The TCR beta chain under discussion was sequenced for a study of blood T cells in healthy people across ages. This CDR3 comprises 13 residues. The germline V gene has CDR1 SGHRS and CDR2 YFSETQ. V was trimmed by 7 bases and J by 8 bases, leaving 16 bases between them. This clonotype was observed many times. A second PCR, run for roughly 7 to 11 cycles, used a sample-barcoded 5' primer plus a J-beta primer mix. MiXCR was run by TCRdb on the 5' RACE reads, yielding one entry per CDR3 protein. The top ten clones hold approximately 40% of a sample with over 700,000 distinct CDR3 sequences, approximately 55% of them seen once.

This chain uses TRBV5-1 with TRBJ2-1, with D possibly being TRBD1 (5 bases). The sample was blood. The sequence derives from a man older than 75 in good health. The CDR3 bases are TGCGCCAGCTCCCCAGACAGCCACTATGAGCAGTTCTTC. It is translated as CASSPDSHYEQFF.